This TCR beta chain was profiled in a study of OX40 agonist ivuxolimab in advanced cancers. Background on the study: Patients took ivuxolimab, an agonistic anti-OX40 (CD134) antibody.

In germline, CDR1 is DFQATT, CDR2 SNEGSKA (reference sequence). V lost 3 bases to trimming and J lost 7 bases, with 9 bases between them. CDR3 length equals 11 residues. Study-level points and caveats: At 0.1 to 3.0 mg/kg, CD4+ and CD8+ blood T cells expanded clonally by week 6.

This clone was counted a single time. Its antigen remains unknown. Only in-frame clones appear in the TCRdb table, and some are missing; sequencing was by immunoSEQ multiplex PCR. The repertoire has over 15,000 clones, around 80% of them found once; the top ten carry 40% to 55%. The sequences come from CD4+ or CD8+ T cells sorted from blood, collected in a trial of the OX40 agonist ivuxolimab. The source of this sequence is an adult with an advanced solid tumor such as melanoma, head and neck, liver or kidney cancer. The J gene is TRBJ1-2, the V gene TRBV20-1; D gene unclear. For the CDR3, the DNA is TGCAGTGCTAGGCCCGGGAGTGGCTACACCTTC. It is translated as CSARPGSGYTF.